Sequencing of this T cell receptor (beta chain) was carried out in a study of shared clonotypes between healthy human individuals. Overall study context: Per-donor plates numbered three CD4 naive, three CD4 memory, two CD8 naive and one CD8 memory.

A word on this clone: The antigen is unknown.

Trimming took 2 bases from V and 7 from J, leaving 12 bases between them. The CDR3 spans 13 residues. From germline, CDR1 is MNHNY and CDR2 SVGAGI (reference sequence). General study findings and limits: Generally, naive subsets came out with larger estimated richness than memory subsets.

Profiled with immunoSEQ multiplex PCR; TCRdb holds only in-frame clones, not every one. Here the sample spans more than 2 million clones, approximately 94% being singletons. Terminally differentiated effector memory CD45RA+ cells were excluded from the naive CD8 cells, which were CD45RO-negative and positively selected for CCR7. The clonotype originates from a man younger than 35 in good health. The chain combines TRBV6-6 with TRBJ2-7; D possibly corresponds to TRBD2 (5 bases). Sequencing input: naive CD8+ T cells sorted from blood. The CDR3 region is CASSYSGSGEQYF. DNA for the CDR3: TGTGCCAGCAGTTACAGTGGGTCGGGGGAGCAGTACTTC.